The T cell receptor beta chain described here comes from a study of blood T cell repertoires in COVID-19. Study-wide background: The United States, Italy and Spain were the sources of the acute and convalescent COVID-19 samples. The cDNA or gDNA used as material had been derived from T cells, B-cell-depleted T cells, or PBMCs.

Original analysis: Reference gene primers were amplified, and this amplification served to estimate nucleated cell counts. Profiling relied on immunoSEQ multiplex PCR, and the TCRdb table lists in-frame clones only, not all of them. The D gene and trimming were derived from the DNA, and the V and J assignments and clone size from that table. This sample has approximately 210,000 clones, with around 80% found just once. Material: peripheral blood. The TCR was taken from a man aged 25-40 years with active or convalescent COVID-19.

CDR3 sequence: CASSQSRGHNQPQHF. The CDR3 nucleotides are TGTGCCAGCAGCCAATCAAGGGGGCACAATCAGCCCCAGCATTTT. The rearrangement links TRBV3-1 (or the pseudogene TRBV3-2) to TRBJ1-5, with TRBD1 matching over 7 bases. Unmatched junction bases numbered 4, after V lost 2 bases and J lost 3 bases. This CDR3 comprises 15 residues. Germline CDR1 and CDR2: LGHDT and YNNKEL (reference sequence).